Each of the 15 T cell receptor beta chains below was sequenced from the same sample in a study of human T cells and chemical hapten exposure. TCRdb reanalysed the RACE reads using MiXCR and keeps one entry per CDR3 protein. The sample has roughly 100,000 distinct CDR3 sequences, roughly 10% seen once; the top ten hold around 3.3%. Specified time point: pre-sensitization, week 0. Treatment given: therapeutic diphenylcyclopropenone sensitization with weekly scalp DPC. This specimen was whole blood, taken in connection with sensitization to the hapten diphenylcyclopropenone (DPC). The receptors were gathered from a woman aged 55-69 years with alopecia areata. Some clones in this sample may be carry-over from other donors' samples.

The chain couples TRBV30 to TRBJ2-4; 8 bases are a match to TRBD1. V dropped 2 bases and J dropped 8; count of bases not matched to a gene: 8. The CDR3 runs 14 residues. Germline CDR1 reads GTSNPN; CDR2 reads SVGIG (reference sequence). The CDR3 loop reads CAWSPGQGGDIQYF. CDR3 sequence (DNA): TGTGCCTGGAGTCCCGGACAGGGAGGAGACATTCAGTACTTC. Drawing the rest from reference TRBV30 and TRBJ2-4, the complete variable domain is SQTIHQWPATLVQPVGSPLSLECTVEGTSNPNLYWYRQAAGRGLQLLFYSVGIGQISSEVPQNLSASRPQDRQFILSSKKLLLSDSGFYLCAWSPGQGGDIQYFGAGTRLSVL.

This clonotype was seen many times. The chain carries TRBV6-6 and TRBJ1-6; D might be TRBD1 (6 bases). Germline CDR1 MNHNY, CDR2 SVGAGI (reference sequence). V gave up 6 bases and J gave up 0 bases, with 12 bases separating them. This CDR3 is built from 16 residues. The CDR3 loop is CASRRDTFSYNSPLHF. The CDR3 nucleotides read TGTGCCAGCAGGCGGGACACCTTCTCCTATAATTCACCCCTCCACTTT.

This clonotype was recorded at least ten times. The chain combines TRBV27 with TRBJ2-1; D is possibly TRBD2 (7 bases). CDR1 and CDR2 from the germline V gene are MNHEY and SMNVEV (reference sequence). The CDR3 contains 16 residues. Trimming removed 3 bases at V and 1 base at J, with 13 bases between. The CDR3 protein is CASSLGGGFSYNEQFF. CDR3 coding DNA: TGTGCCAGCAGTTTGGGGGGGGGCTTTTCCTACAATGAGCAGTTCTTC.

This clonotype occurred a few times. The chain joins TRBV5-1 to TRBJ2-5; 8 bases agree with TRBD1. The CDR3 totals 13 residues. Germline V lookup: CDR1 SGHRS, CDR2 YFSETQ. V lost 4 bases and J lost 5; bases outside the gene matches: 4. The CDR3 sequence is CASSGQGIETQYF. The CDR3 bases are TGCGCCAGCAGCGGACAGGGAATCGAGACCCAGTACTTC.

This clonotype was seen once. The CDR3 DNA follows: TGTGCCAGCACCAGGGACACCACCTACGAGCAGTACTTC. This translates into CASTRDTTYEQYF. The chain uses TRBV6-6 and TRBJ2-7; TRBD1 might be the D (6 bases). CDR3 length: 13 residues. Trimming removed 7 bases from V and 2 bases from J, with 12 bases in between. Germline assignment: CDR1 MNHNY and CDR2 SVGAGI (reference sequence).

This clonotype was detected ten times or more. At one end the junction does not follow the germline gene, possibly because of a read error. This chain joins TRBV7-7 and TRBJ2-5; D is perhaps TRBD1 or TRBD2 (5 bases each). From germline, CDR1 is SSHAT and CDR2 FNYEAQ (reference sequence). The CDR3 is 12 amino acids. The CDR3 sequence is CASSGGGETQYF. CDR3 nucleotide sequence: TGTGCTAGCAGTGGGGGTGGAGAGACCCAGTACTTC.

This clonotype was counted a few times. The V call is TRBV12-3 or TRBV12-4, the J call TRBJ1-1; D is unclear. Between the trimmed V and J ends, which lost 6 bases and 0 bases, there was a span of 2 bases. The CDR3 contains 11 residues. CDR3 sequence: CASRLNTEAFF. The DNA of the CDR3 is TGTGCCAGCAGGCTGAACACTGAAGCTTTCTTT.

This clonotype was counted at least ten times. The rearrangement uses TRBV7-9 and TRBJ2-3; 7 bases fit TRBD2. Germline V gives CDR1 SEHNR, CDR2 FQNEAQ (reference sequence). The J segment lost 2 bases and the V segment lost 4 bases, leaving 15 bases of the junction unmatched. The CDR3 is made up of 18 amino acids. The CDR3, as DNA: TGTGCCAGCAGCTCCCACTACGTGGCTAGCGGACCCACAGATACGCAGTATTTT. Residues: CASSSHYVASGPTDTQYF.

This clonotype appeared a few times. The chain couples TRBV4-2 to TRBJ2-6; D gene unclear. Germline V gene lookup returns CDR1 LGHNA and CDR2 YNFKEQ. This CDR3 spans 16 amino acids. V was pared by 4 bases and J by 4 bases, with 14 bases between. The CDR3 DNA reads TGTGCCAGCAGCCGTGGCCGGGCAGCCGGGGCCAACGTCCTGACTTTC. As protein: CASSRGRAAGANVLTF.

The V gene is TRBV14, the J gene TRBJ2-2, with D possibly matching TRBD2 (6 bases). The V and J ends lost 1 base and 1 base respectively, with 10 bases between them. Germline V gene lookup returns CDR1 SGHDN and CDR2 FVKESK. This CDR3 is 16 amino acids long. CDR3 nucleotides: TGTGCCAGCAGCCAAGCAGGGACTGAGAACACCGGGGAGCTGTTTTTT. This translates into CASSQAGTENTGELFF.

Many counts were recorded for this clonotype. The chain recombines TRBV6-6 with TRBJ2-1, with 9 bases that match TRBD1. V trimming: 6 bases; J trimming: 3 bases; junction bases outside the gene matches: 6. This CDR3 is 15 amino acids long. Per the germline V gene, CDR1 is MNHNY and CDR2 is SVGAGI (reference sequence). In nucleotides, the CDR3 is TGTGCCAGCAGGCCACAGGGGGCCTTCTACAATGAGCAGTTCTTC. Its protein is CASRPQGAFYNEQFF.

In this sample, this clonotype turned up many times. J is TRBJ1-1 and V is TRBV18; TRBD1 might be the D (5 bases). The ends were cut back, 5 bases at V and 0 bases at J, with 10 bases in the middle. The CDR3 length is 14 residues. Germline CDR1 reads KGHSH; CDR2 reads LQKENI. DNA for the CDR3: TGTGCCAGCTCATCGGGACTGATGAACACTGAAGCTTTCTTT. Translated, it gives CASSSGLMNTEAFF.

This clonotype has a count of ten or more. The CDR3 DNA reads as TGCGCCAGCAGCTCCAGGGGGTCTGGTTCACCCCTCCACTTT. It yields the protein CASSSRGSGSPLHF. The J gene is TRBJ1-6, the V gene TRBV5-1; 7 positions agree with TRBD1. V gave up 3 bases and J gave up 9 bases; unmatched junction bases: 6. This CDR3 has 14 amino acids. Germline lookup yields CDR1 SGHRS and CDR2 YFSETQ.

This rearrangement joins TRBV2 to TRBJ2-3; no clear D gene. V was cut by 6 bases and J by 3 bases, with 16 bases left in between. This CDR3 contains 15 residues. Germline-derived CDR1 and CDR2 are SNHLY and FYNNEI. In DNA, the CDR3 is TGTGCCAGCAGAGGAGCCGGACGGGCGACAGATACGCAGTATTTT. As protein: CASRGAGRATDTQYF.

In its sample, this clonotype was seen many times. The chain links TRBV11-2 to TRBJ2-7, with 12 positions matching TRBD1. Germline-derived CDR1 and CDR2 are SGHAT and FQNNGV. This CDR3 region has 15 residues. Germline trimming cut 4 bases from V and 7 bases from J; bases unmatched to any gene: 8. The CDR3, as DNA: TGTGCCAGCAGCTCCCTCCGGGACAGGGGGCTTGAGCAGTACTTC. It translates to CASSSLRDRGLEQYF.